This passage covers 19 T cell receptor beta chains from one sample sequenced in a study of blood T cell repertoires in COVID-19. Generated by immunoSEQ multiplex PCR, the TCRdb table keeps only in-frame clones and is missing some. The table shows approximately 92,000 clones, with around 72% occurring only once. Material: peripheral blood. The receptors were gathered from a woman in her sixties in a cohort sampled during active or convalescent COVID-19.

This clone was seen a handful of times. The chain uses TRBV7-8 and TRBJ1-1; 8 bases agree with TRBD1. The CDR3 length is 14 residues. Germline lookup yields CDR1 SGHVS and CDR2 FQNEAQ. V trimming: 4 bases; J trimming: 1 base; junction bases outside the gene matches: 2. As DNA, the CDR3 is TGTGCCAGCAGCTGGACAGGGAGGAACACTGAAGCTTTCTTT. Amino acids: CASSWTGRNTEAFF.

The V gene is TRBV5-1, the J gene TRBJ1-1; 9 bases fit TRBD1. The CDR3 consists of 15 residues. V shed 4 bases and J 1 base; nucleotides not matched to a gene: 5. CDR1 and CDR2 from the germline V gene are SGHRS and YFSETQ. Written as DNA, the CDR3 is TGCGCCAGCAGCGCGGGACAGGGTGGGAACACTGAAGCTTTCTTT. This translates into CASSAGQGGNTEAFF.

The J gene is TRBJ2-3, the V gene TRBV7-3, with 8 nucleotides matching TRBD2. Trimming cost V 0 bases and J 2 bases; bases outside gene matches: 4. CDR3 length: 16 residues. Germline CDR1 is SGHTA and CDR2 is FQGTGA. CDR3 in DNA: TGTGCCAGCAGCTTAACAGGACTAGCTGCCACAGATACGCAGTATTTT. It yields the protein CASSLTGLAATDTQYF.

This chain joins TRBV7-6 and TRBJ1-6, with D tentatively TRBD1 (5 bases). The CDR3 runs to 17 residues. Germline V gene lookup returns CDR1 SGHVS and CDR2 FNYEAQ. The ends were cut back, 2 bases at V and 0 bases at J, with 11 bases in the middle. As DNA, the CDR3 is TGTGCCAGCAGCTTACGGGGGGGGAGCTCCTATAATTCACCCCTCCACTTT. This translates into CASSLRGGSSYNSPLHF.

The chain combines TRBV3-1 (or the pseudogene TRBV3-2) with TRBJ2-1; D gene unclear. This CDR3 has 14 amino acids. Trimming removed 4 bases at V and 7 bases at J, with 14 bases between. CDR1 LGHDT and CDR2 YNNKEL come from the germline V gene (reference sequence). The DNA of the CDR3 is TGTGCCAGCAGCCTACAAGTAACGACAAATGAGCAGTTCTTC. Its translation is CASSLQVTTNEQFF.

The gene calls are TRBV7-8 and TRBJ2-5; TRBD1 might be the D (5 bases). Trimming removed 1 base from V and 3 bases from J, with 9 bases in between. The CDR3 spans 14 residues. Germline lookup yields CDR1 SGHVS and CDR2 FQNEAQ. CDR3 DNA sequence: TGTGCCAGCAGCTTAGGGACACGGGAAGAGACCCAGTACTTC. This codes for CASSLGTREETQYF.

This sequence joins TRBV7-2 and TRBJ2-7, with no clear D. CDR3 size: 14 residues. Per germline, CDR1 SGHTA and CDR2 FQGNSA. Trimming removed 4 bases at V and 0 bases at J, with 10 bases between. In DNA form, the CDR3 reads TGTGCCAGCAGCTCAACGCCCAGCTCCTACGAGCAGTACTTC. It specifies CASSSTPSSYEQYF.

V gene TRBV7-3 combines with J gene TRBJ2-1; 8 bases are a match to TRBD2. Looked up from germline, CDR1 is SGHTA and CDR2 is FQGTGA. With 6 bases clipped from V and 6 bases from J, the junction kept 7 bases outside the gene matches. CDR3 size: 14 residues. CDR3 nucleotide sequence: TGTGCCAGCAGGGCCAGCGGGGGCCTCAATGAGCAGTTCTTC. It yields the protein CASRASGGLNEQFF.

The CDR3 protein is CASSHHWDRPINYEQYF. Here the CDR3 DNA reads TGCGCCAGCAGCCACCACTGGGACAGACCCATCAACTACGAGCAGTACTTC. The J gene is TRBJ2-7, the V gene TRBV4-1; the match to TRBD1 covers 7 bases. The CDR3 spans 17 residues. The V gene end was trimmed by 3 bases and the J gene end by 3 bases; junction bases not matched to a gene: 14. Germline lookup yields CDR1 MGHRA and CDR2 YSYEKL.

Worth noting for this clone: Other DNA variants within this sample encode the same CDR3. This sequence joins TRBV5-1 and TRBJ2-7, with 8 nucleotides matching TRBD1. The CDR3 length is 14 residues. CDR1 and CDR2 from the germline V gene are SGHRS and YFSETQ. V was clipped by 0 bases and J by 3 bases; unmatched bases: 2. This CDR3 is CASSLGQGLYEQYF. The CDR3 DNA sequence: TGCGCCAGCAGCTTGGGACAGGGGCTCTACGAGCAGTACTTC.

This rearrangement joins TRBV2 to TRBJ2-7; 9 bases align to TRBD1. This CDR3 has 14 residues. The V and J ends lost 8 bases and 5 bases, in that order; junction bases with no gene match: 10. Per germline, CDR1 SNHLY and CDR2 FYNNEI. This chain's CDR3 is CASSNPGQGDEQYF. DNA of the CDR3: TGTGCCAGCTCAAACCCGGGACAGGGTGACGAGCAGTACTTC.

The chain carries TRBV7-9 and TRBJ2-1; 8 bases line up with TRBD1. From germline, CDR1 is SEHNR and CDR2 FQNEAQ (reference sequence). The length of the CDR3 is 14 residues. Trimming at V came to 4 bases and at J to 9 bases, leaving 8 bases not matched to a gene. Here the CDR3 reads CASSSRQGRSEQFF. The DNA for the CDR3 is TGTGCCAGCAGCTCCCGACAGGGGAGGAGTGAGCAGTTCTTC.

The sample holds one count of this clone. V usage is TRBV27 and J usage is TRBJ2-2; perhaps TRBD1 as D (6 bases). The V gene lost 5 bases and the J gene lost 6 bases, with 10 bases spanning the gap. CDR3 size: 13 residues. Germline V CDR1 and CDR2: MNHEY, SMNVEV (reference sequence). CDR3 loop: CASSQTGSGELFF. DNA of the CDR3: TGTGCCAGCAGTCAAACAGGGTCCGGGGAGCTGTTTTTT.

This clone showed up just a few times. This rearrangement joins TRBV6-5 to TRBJ1-6, with D unresolved. This CDR3 comprises 13 residues. Trimming shortened V by 2 bases and J by 8 bases, and 7 bases separated the two germline ends. CDR1 and CDR2 (germline): MNHEY, SVGAGI. The CDR3 is CASSYTRDSPLHF. The CDR3, as DNA: TGTGCCAGCAGTTACACTAGGGATTCACCCCTCCACTTT.

This clone was detected only once. The rearrangement links TRBV9 to TRBJ2-3; perhaps TRBD1 as D (5 bases). CDR1 and CDR2 from the germline V gene are SGDLS and YYNGEE. The length of the CDR3 is 13 residues. The V end lost 4 bases, the J end lost 3 bases, and 9 bases lay between the germline ends. Here the CDR3 reads CASSIRQTDTQYF. The CDR3 bases are TGTGCCAGCAGCATACGACAGACAGATACGCAGTATTTT.

This chain uses TRBV18 with TRBJ1-6, with D perhaps TRBD1 (6 bases). CDR3 length equals 15 residues. Germline lookup yields CDR1 KGHSH and CDR2 LQKENI. Trimming pared 3 bases from V and 8 bases from J, leaving 14 bases between. The CDR3 here is CASSPTGRGDSPLHF. The CDR3 DNA reads as TGTGCCAGCTCACCCACGGGCAGGGGCGATTCACCCCTCCACTTT.

This clone was detected a few times. The chain has TRBV11-2 and TRBJ2-3; the D gene is possibly TRBD1 (6 bases). Germline CDR1 and CDR2: SGHAT and FQNNGV. This CDR3 comprises 16 residues. V lost 3 bases, J lost 6 bases, and 19 bases lay in between. CDR3 residues: CASSLNPLGAGDTQYF. For the CDR3, the DNA is TGTGCCAGCAGCTTGAACCCGTTGGGGGCAGGGGATACGCAGTATTTT.

This chain connects TRBV5-1 to TRBJ2-1, with TRBD1 matching over 7 bases. The V gene end was trimmed by 4 bases and the J gene end by 4 bases; junction bases not matched to a gene: 8. The CDR3 covers 15 residues. CDR1 is SGHRS, CDR2 YFSETQ, per germline. The CDR3 coding sequence is TGCGCCAGCAGCCCCGCCGGGACAGAGTACAATGAGCAGTTCTTC. Its translation: CASSPAGTEYNEQFF.

The sample holds one count of this clone. The chain employs TRBV18 and TRBJ1-5, with D possibly matching TRBD1 (6 bases). Trimming took 4 bases from V and 0 from J, leaving 16 bases between them. This CDR3 region has 17 residues. Per the germline V gene, CDR1 is KGHSH and CDR2 is LQKENI. The CDR3 region is CASSQFSDRYSNQPQHF. The CDR3, as DNA: TGTGCCAGCTCACAGTTCTCAGACAGGTATAGCAATCAGCCCCAGCATTTT.